This record covers a single T cell receptor (beta chain). No antigen is known for it. Compared with germline, one end of the junction differs, possibly owing to a read error. The CDR3 is 15 amino acids. CDR1 MGHRA and CDR2 YSYEKL come from the germline V gene. One entry per CDR3 protein, called by TCRdb with MiXCR from the 5' RACE reads. Counted here are 27,000 or so distinct CDR3 sequences, more than 20% occurring once; the ten biggest clones make up 16%. The data originate from a study of neurological immune-mediated disorders. General study points: The absence of any CDR3 amino acid sequence shared by expanded clones across subjects suggests that repertoires were private in all groups. Levels of TCR clonal expansion peaked in HTLV-1-associated myelopathy and reached their lowest in multiple sclerosis, under those of healthy controls.

Sample: PBMCs. The J gene is TRBJ2-4, the V gene TRBV4-1; D ambiguous. This sequence was found in a woman aged 55-75 years in good health. CDR3 residues: CASSQEQPAKNIQYF. CDR3 nucleotide sequence: TGCGCCAGTAGCCAAGAACAGCCAGCCAAAAACATTCAGTACTTC.